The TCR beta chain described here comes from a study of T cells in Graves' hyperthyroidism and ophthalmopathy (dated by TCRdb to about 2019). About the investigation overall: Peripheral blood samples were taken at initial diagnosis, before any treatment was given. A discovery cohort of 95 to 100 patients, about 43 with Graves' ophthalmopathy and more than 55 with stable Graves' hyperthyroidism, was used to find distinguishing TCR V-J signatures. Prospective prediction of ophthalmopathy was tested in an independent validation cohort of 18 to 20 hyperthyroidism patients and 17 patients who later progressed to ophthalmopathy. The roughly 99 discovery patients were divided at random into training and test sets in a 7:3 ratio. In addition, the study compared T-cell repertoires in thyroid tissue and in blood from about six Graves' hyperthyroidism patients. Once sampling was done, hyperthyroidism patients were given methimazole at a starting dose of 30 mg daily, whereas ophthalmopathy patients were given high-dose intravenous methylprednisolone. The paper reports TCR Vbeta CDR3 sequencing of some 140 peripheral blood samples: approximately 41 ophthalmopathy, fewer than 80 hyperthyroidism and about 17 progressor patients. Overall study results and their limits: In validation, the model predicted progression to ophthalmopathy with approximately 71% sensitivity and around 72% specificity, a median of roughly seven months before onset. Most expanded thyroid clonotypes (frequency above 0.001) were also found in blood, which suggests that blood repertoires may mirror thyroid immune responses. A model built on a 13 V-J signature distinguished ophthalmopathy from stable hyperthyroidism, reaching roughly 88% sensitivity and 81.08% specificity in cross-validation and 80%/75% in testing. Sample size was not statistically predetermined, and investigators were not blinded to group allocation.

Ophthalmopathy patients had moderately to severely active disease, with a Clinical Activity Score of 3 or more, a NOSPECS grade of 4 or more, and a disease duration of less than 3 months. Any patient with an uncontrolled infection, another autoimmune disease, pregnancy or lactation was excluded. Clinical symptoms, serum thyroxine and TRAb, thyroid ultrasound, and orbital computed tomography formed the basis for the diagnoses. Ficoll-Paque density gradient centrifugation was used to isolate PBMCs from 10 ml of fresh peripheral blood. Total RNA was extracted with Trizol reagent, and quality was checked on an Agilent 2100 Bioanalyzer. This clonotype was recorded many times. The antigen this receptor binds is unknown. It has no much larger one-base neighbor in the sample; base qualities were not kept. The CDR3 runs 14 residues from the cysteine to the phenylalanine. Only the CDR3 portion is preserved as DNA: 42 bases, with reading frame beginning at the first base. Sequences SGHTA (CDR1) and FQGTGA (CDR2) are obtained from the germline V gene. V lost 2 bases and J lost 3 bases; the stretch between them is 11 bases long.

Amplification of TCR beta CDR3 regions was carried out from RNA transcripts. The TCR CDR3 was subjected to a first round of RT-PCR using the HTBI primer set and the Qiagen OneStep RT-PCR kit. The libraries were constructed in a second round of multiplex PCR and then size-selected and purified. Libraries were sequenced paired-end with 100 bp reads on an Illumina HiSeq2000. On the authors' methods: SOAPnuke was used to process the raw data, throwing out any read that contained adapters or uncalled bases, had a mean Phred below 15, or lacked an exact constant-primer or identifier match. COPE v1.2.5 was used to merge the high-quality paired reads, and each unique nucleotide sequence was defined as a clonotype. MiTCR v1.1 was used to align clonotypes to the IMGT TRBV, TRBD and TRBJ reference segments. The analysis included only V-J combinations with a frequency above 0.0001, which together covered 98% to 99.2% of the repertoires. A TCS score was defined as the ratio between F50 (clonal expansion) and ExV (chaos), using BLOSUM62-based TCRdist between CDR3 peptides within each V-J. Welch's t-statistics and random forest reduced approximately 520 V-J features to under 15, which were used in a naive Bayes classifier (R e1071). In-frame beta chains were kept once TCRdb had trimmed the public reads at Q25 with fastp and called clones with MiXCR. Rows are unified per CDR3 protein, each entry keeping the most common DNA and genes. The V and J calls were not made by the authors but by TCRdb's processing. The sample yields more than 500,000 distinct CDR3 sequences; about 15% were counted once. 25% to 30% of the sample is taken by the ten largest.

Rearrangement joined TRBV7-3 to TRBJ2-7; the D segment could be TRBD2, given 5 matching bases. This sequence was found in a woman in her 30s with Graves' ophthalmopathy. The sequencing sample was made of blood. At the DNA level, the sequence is TGTGCCAGCAGCTTAGCGGTAGGGAGCTACGAGCAGTACTTC. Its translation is CASSLAVGSYEQYF.